What follows describes a single TCR beta chain. Its antigen is not identified. The junction differs from germline at one of its ends, possibly a read error. This CDR3 is 13 amino acids long. Germline CDR1 is SSHAT and CDR2 is FNYEAQ (reference sequence). This specimen belongs to a study of response to subunit inactivated influenza vaccine. Points from the study as a whole: Researchers suggested that each seasonal influenza vaccination recruits few new T cells.

MiXCR was run by TCRdb on the RT-PCR reads, yielding one entry per CDR3 protein. This sample carries a few hundred thousand distinct CDR3 sequences, 14% of them seen once, and the ten largest clones take 11%. This TCR derives from a man aged 45-65 years who received an inactivated influenza vaccine. The sample here was PBMCs from blood, taken 12 days after vaccination. J is TRBJ2-5 and V is TRBV7-7; the match to TRBD1 covers 9 bases. CDR3 loop: CASSPTRRDRVSF. The CDR3 nucleotides read TGTGCTAGCAGCCCTACCAGACGGGACAGGGTCTCCTTC.